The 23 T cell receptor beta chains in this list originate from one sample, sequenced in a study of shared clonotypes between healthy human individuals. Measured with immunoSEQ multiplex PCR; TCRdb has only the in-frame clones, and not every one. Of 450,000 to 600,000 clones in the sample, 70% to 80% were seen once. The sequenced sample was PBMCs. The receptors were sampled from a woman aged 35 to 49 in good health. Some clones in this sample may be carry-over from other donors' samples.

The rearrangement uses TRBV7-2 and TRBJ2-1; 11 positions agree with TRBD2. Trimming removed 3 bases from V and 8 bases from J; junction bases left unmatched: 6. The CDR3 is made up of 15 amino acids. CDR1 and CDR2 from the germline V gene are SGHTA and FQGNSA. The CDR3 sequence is CASSFRTSGSYEQFF. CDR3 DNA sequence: TGTGCCAGCAGCTTCCGGACTAGCGGGTCCTATGAGCAGTTCTTC.

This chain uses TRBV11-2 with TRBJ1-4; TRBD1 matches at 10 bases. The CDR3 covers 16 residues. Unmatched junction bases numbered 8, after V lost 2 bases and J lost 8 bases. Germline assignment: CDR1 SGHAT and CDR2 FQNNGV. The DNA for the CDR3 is TGTGCCAGCAGCTTATCCCTGACAGGGGGCAGGGAAAAACTGTTTTTT. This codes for CASSLSLTGGREKLFF.

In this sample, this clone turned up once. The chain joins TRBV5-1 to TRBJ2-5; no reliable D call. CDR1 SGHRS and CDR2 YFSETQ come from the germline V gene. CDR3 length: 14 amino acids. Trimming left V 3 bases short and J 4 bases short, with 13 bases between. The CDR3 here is CASSSTSNLETQYF. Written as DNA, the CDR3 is TGCGCCAGCAGCTCTACAAGTAACTTAGAGACCCAGTACTTC.

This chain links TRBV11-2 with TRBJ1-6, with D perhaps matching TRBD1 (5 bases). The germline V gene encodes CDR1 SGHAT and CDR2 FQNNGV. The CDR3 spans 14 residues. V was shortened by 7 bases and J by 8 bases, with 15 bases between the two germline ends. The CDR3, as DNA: TGTGCCAGCACCCGGACATGGGGAGATTCACCCCTCCACTTT. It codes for CASTRTWGDSPLHF.

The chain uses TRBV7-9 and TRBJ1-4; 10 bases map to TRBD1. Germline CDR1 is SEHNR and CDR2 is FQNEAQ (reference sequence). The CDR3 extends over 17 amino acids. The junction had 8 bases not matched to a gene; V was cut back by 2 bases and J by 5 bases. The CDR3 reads CASSLFLSGQGNEKLFF. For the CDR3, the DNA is TGTGCCAGCAGCTTATTTTTATCGGGACAGGGGAATGAAAAACTGTTTTTT.

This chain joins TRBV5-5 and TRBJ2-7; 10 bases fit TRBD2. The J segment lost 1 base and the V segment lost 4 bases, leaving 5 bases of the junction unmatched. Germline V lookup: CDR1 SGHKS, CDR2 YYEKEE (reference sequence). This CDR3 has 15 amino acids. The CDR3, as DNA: TGTGCCAGCAGCCCTAGGACTAGCGGTTCCTACGAGCAGTACTTC. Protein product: CASSPRTSGSYEQYF.

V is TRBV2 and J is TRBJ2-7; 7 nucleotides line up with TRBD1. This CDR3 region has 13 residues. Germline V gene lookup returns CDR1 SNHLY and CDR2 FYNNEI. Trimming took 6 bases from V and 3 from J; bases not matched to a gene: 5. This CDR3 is CASSTRGFYEQYF. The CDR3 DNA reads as TGTGCCAGCAGCACCAGGGGGTTCTACGAGCAGTACTTC.

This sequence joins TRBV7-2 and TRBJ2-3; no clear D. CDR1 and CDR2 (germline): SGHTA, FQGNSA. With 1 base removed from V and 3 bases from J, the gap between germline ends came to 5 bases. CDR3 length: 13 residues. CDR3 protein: CASSLVQTDTQYF. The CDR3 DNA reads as TGTGCCAGCAGCTTAGTCCAGACAGATACGCAGTATTTT.

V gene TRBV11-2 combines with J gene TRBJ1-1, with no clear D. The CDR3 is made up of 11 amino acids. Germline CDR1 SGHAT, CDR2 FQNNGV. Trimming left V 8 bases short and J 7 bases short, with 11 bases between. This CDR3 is CASGPVSEAFF. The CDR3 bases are TGTGCCAGCGGTCCTGTCAGTGAAGCTTTCTTT.

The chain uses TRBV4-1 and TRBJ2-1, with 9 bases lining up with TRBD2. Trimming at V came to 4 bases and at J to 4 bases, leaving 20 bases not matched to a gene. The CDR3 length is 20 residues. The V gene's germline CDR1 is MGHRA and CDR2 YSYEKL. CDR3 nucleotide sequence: TGCGCCAGCAGCCCGGGTTTGGCTAGCGGGATTCGAGCGCCTTACAATGAGCAGTTCTTC. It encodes CASSPGLASGIRAPYNEQFF.

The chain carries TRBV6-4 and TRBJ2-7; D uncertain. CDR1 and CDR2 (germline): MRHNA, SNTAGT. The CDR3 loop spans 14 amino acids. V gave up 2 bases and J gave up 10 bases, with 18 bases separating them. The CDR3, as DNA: TGTGCCAGCAGTGACGAGATTGGCAGCTCGCGACAGTACTTC. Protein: CASSDEIGSSRQYF.

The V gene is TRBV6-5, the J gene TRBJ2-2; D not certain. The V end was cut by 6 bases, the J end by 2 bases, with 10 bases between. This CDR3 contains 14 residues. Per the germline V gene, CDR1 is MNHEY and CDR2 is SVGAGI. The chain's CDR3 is CASRLDGNTGELFF. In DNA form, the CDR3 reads TGTGCCAGCAGACTTGACGGAAACACCGGGGAGCTGTTTTTT.

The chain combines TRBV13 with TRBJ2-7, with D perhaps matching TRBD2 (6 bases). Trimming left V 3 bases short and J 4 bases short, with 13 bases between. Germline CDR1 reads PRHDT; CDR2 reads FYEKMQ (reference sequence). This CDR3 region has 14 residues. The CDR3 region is CASSFGLPNYEQYF. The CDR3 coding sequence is TGTGCCAGCAGCTTCGGACTACCTAATTACGAGCAGTACTTC.

CDR3: CASSLQGTNEKLFF. CDR3 sequence (DNA): TGTGCCAGCTCCCTACAGGGAACTAATGAAAAACTGTTTTTT. The rearrangement joins TRBV18 to TRBJ1-4; possibly TRBD1 for D (6 bases). The CDR3 consists of 14 residues. The germline V gene has CDR1 KGHSH and CDR2 LQKENI. V dropped 6 bases and J dropped 1 base, with 9 bases sitting between them. The full variable domain, completed using reference TRBV18 and TRBJ1-4, is NAGVMQNPRHLVRRRGQEARLRCSPMKGHSHVYWYRQLPEEGLKFMVYLQKENIIDESGMPKERFSAEFPKEGPSILRIQQVVRGDSAAYFCASSLQGTNEKLFFGSGTQLSVL.

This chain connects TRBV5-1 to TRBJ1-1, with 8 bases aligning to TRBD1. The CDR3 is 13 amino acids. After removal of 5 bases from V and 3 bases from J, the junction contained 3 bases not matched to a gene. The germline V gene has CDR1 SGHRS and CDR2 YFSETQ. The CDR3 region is CASSSQGDTEAFF. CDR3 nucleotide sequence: TGCGCCAGCAGTTCACAGGGGGACACTGAAGCTTTCTTT.

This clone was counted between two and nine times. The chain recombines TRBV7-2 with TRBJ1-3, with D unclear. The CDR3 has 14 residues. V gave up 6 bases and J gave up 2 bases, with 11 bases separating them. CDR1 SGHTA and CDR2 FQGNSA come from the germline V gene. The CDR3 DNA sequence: TGTGCCAGCAGGCTGGGTCCCACTGGAAACACCATATATTTT. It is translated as CASRLGPTGNTIYF.

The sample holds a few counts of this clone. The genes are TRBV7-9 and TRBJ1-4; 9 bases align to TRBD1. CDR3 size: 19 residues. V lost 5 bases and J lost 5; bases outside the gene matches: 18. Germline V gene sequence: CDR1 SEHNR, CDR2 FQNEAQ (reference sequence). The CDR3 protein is CASSARRQGGRGGNEKLFF. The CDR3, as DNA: TGTGCCAGCAGCGCCCGGAGACAGGGGGGAAGGGGAGGCAATGAAAAACTGTTTTTT.

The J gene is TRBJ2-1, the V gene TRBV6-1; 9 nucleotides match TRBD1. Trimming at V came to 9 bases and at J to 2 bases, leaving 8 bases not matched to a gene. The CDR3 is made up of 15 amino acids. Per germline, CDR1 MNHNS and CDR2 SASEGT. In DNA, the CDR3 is TGTGCCAGTTTACCCGGGACAGGGACCTACAATGAGCAGTTCTTC. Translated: CASLPGTGTYNEQFF.

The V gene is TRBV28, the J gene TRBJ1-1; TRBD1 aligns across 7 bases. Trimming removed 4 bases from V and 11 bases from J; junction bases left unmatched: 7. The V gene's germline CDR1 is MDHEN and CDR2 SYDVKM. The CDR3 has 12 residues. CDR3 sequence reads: CASSSTGSAAFF. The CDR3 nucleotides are TGTGCCAGCAGTTCGACAGGGAGCGCGGCTTTCTTT.

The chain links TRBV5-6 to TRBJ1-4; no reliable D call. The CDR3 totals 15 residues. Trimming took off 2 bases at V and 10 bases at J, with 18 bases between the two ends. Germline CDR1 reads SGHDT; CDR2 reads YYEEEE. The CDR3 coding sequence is TGTGCCAGCAGCTTCACCGGGAGTTCGGCCGGAAAACTGTTTTTT. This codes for CASSFTGSSAGKLFF.

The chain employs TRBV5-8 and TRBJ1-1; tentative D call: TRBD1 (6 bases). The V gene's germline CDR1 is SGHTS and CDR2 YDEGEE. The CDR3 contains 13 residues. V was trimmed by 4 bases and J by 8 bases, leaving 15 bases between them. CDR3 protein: CASSRQMTGEAFF. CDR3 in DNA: TGTGCCAGCAGCCGACAAATGACAGGCGAAGCTTTCTTT.

CDR3 sequence reads: CASSMTGNYGYTF. DNA for the CDR3: TGTGCCAGCAGCATGACGGGGAACTATGGCTACACCTTC. The J gene is TRBJ1-2, the V gene TRBV7-3; D not resolved. CDR1 and CDR2 from the germline V gene are SGHTA and FQGTGA. The CDR3 contains 13 residues. V was shortened by 5 bases and J by 2 bases, with 9 bases between the two germline ends.

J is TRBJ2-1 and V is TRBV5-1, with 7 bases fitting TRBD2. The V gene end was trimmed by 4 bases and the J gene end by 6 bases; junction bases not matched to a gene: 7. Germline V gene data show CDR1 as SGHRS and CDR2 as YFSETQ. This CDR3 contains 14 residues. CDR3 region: CASSERLAANEQFF. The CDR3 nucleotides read TGCGCCAGCAGCGAAAGACTAGCAGCCAATGAGCAGTTCTTC.